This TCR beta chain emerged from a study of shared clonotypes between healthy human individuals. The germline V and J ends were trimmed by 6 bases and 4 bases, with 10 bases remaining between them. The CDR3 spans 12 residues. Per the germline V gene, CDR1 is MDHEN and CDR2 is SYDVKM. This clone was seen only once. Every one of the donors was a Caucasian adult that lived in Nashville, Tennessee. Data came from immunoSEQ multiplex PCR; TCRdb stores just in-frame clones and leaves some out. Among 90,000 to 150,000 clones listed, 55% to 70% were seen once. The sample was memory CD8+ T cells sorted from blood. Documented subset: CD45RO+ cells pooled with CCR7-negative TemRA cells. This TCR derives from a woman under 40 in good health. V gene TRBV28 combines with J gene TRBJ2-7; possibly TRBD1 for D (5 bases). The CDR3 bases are TGTGCCAGCAGATACCAGGGTTACGAGCAGTACTTC. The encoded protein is CASRYQGYEQYF.